This TCR beta chain was observed in a study of T cells in Graves' hyperthyroidism and ophthalmopathy. Those with hyperthyroidism were 18 to 65 years old, newly diagnosed, and ill for under 2 months. Lactation, pregnancy, other autoimmune disease or uncontrolled infection excluded patients. The PBMCs had their origin in around 10 ml of fresh peripheral blood. Germline V gene lookup returns CDR1 GTSNPN and CDR2 SVGIG (reference sequence). The CDR3 is made up of 15 amino acids. V lost 0 bases, J lost 8 bases, and 14 bases lay in between. Amplification of TCR beta CDR3 regions used RNA as the template. The HTBI primer set was used in a first-round RT-PCR of the TCR CDR3. TCRdb analysed the multiplex PCR reads with MiXCR anew, one entry per CDR3 protein. The data show approximately 380,000 distinct CDR3 sequences, about 18% seen once.

Sequencing was done on a sample of blood. The receptor's source is a woman aged 18-29 years with Graves' hyperthyroidism. The V call is TRBV30, the J call TRBJ1-6; possible D gene TRBD1, 5 bases. The DNA of the CDR3 is TGTGCCTGGAGTGTAGAAGTTATAGGGGATTCACCCCTCCACTTT. It translates to CAWSVEVIGDSPLHF.